The sequence of this T cell receptor beta chain was determined in a study of control samples from healthy donors and cancer patients. Assay: immunoSEQ multiplex PCR; the TCRdb copy retains only in-frame clones and omits some. The table includes over 85,000 clones, around nine tenths detected once. Trimming cost V 2 bases and J 4 bases, with 12 bases left between them. Looked up from germline, CDR1 is KGHSH and CDR2 is LQKENI. The CDR3 loop spans 15 amino acids. The rearrangement joins TRBV18 to TRBJ1-5; tentative D call: TRBD1 (6 bases). The clonotype was recovered from a woman in her fifties or sixties with colorectal cancer. Sequenced input: PBMCs. This CDR3 reads CASSPDRLGNQPQHF. The CDR3 DNA reads TGTGCCAGCTCACCAGACAGGCTAGGAAATCAGCCCCAGCATTTT.